This T cell receptor beta chain was identified during a study of monozygotic twins with inflammatory bowel disease. Points from the study as a whole: Repertoire similarity did not differ between concordant and discordant twins, perhaps due to limited power. Variability in patient repertoires may have come partly from differing immunosuppressive treatments.

In the case of this clonotype: Its specificity is not known.

Template switching introduced UMIs that contain a 6-nucleotide sample barcode. TCRdb re-called the 5' RACE reads and catalogs CDR3 proteins one per entry, DNA excluded. This sample's table has 110,000 to 150,000 distinct CDR3 sequences. Germline V gene sequence: CDR1 SNHLY, CDR2 FYNNEI. This CDR3 is built from 15 residues. After skipping T cell sorting, the authors isolated total RNA from whole blood. This TCR came from a human donor with ulcerative colitis or Crohn's disease, or a healthy co-twin of an affected twin (not recorded which). The chain combines TRBV2 with TRBJ1-5; lacking DNA, the TRBD1 call made by TCRdb goes unchecked. The sample taken for sequencing was blood. The CDR3 sequence: CASSEGAVSNQPQHF. The full variable domain, in which reference TRBV2 and TRBJ1-5 provide the parts outside the CDR3, is EPEVTQTPSHQVTQMGQEVILRCVPISNHLYFYWYRQILGQKVEFLVSFYNNEISEKSEIFDDQFSVERPDGSNFTLKIRSTKLEDSAMYFCASSEGAVSNQPQHFGDGTRLSIL.